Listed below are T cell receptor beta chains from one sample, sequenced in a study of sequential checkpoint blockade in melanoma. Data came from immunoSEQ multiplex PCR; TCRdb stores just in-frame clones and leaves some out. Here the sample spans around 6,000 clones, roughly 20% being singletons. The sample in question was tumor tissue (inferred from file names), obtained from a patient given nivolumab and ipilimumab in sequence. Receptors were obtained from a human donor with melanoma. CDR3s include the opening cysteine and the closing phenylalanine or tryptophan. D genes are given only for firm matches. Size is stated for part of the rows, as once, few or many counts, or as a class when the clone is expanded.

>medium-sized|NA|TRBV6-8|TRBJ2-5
CASTRGLLGGETQYF
TGTGCCAGCACACGAGGGCTTCTAGGGGGAGAGACCCAGTACTTC
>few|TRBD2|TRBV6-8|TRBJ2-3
CASSPHTPRLAIGDTQYF
TGTGCCAGCAGTCCCCACACTCCCAGACTAGCGATTGGAGATACGCAGTATTTT
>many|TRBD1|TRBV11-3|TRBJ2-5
CASSTNRGGRETQYF
TGTGCCAGCAGCACCAACAGGGGCGGTAGGGAGACCCAGTACTTC
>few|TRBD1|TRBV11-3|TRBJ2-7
CASSPRDRSYEQYF
TGTGCCAGCAGCCCCCGGGACAGGTCCTACGAGCAGTACTTC
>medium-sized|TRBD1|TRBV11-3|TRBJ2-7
CASSPGTGLDYEQYF
TGTGCCAGCAGCCCCGGGACAGGCCTAGACTACGAGCAGTACTTC
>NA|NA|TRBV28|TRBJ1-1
CATRRTMNTEAFF
TGTGCCACTCGGAGGACCATGAACACTGAAGCTTTCTTT
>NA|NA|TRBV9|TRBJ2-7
CASSVASQGGYEQYF
TGTGCCAGCAGCGTAGCTTCACAGGGAGGTTACGAGCAGTACTTC
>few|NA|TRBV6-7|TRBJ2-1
CASSYVSEQFF
TGTGCCAGCAGTTACGTGTCCGAGCAGTTCTTC
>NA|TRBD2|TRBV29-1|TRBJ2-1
CSVALPTSGRVRNEQFF
TGCAGCGTTGCGCTTCCGACTAGCGGGAGGGTGAGGAATGAGCAGTTCTTC
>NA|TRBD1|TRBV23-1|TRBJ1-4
CASSRDRENEKLFF
TGCGCCAGCAGTCGGGACAGGGAAAATGAAAAACTGTTTTTT
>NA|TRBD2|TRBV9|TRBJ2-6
CASSTLAGGSGANVLTF
TGTGCCAGCAGCACACTAGCGGGGGGCTCTGGGGCCAACGTCCTGACTTTC
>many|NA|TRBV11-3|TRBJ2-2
CASSLNSAAGELFF
TGTGCCAGCAGCTTAAATTCAGCGGCCGGGGAGCTGTTTTTT
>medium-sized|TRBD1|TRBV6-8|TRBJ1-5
CASREGANNQPQHF
TGTGCCAGCAGGGAGGGGGCAAACAATCAGCCCCAGCATTTT
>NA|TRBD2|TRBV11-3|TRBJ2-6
CASSPRGGRSSGANVLTF
TGTGCCAGCAGCCCCCGGGGGGGGCGGAGCTCTGGGGCCAACGTCCTGACTTTC
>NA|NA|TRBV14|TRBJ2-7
CASSPLAGGQHYEQYF
TGTGCCAGCAGCCCCTTGGCCGGGGGACAGCACTACGAGCAGTACTTC
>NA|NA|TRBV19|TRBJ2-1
CASWGHNEQFF
TGTGCCAGCTGGGGGCACAATGAGCAGTTCTTC
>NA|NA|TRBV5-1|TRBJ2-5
CASSLQGRGGETQYF
TGCGCCAGCAGCCTACAGGGACGAGGGGGAGAGACCCAGTACTTC
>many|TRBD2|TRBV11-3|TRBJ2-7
CASSRGLAGSYEQYF
TGTGCCAGCAGCCGAGGACTAGCGGGATCCTACGAGCAGTACTTC
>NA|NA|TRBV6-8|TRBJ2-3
CASSYSVQSTDTQYF
TGTGCCAGCAGTTACTCGGTACAGTCCACAGATACGCAGTATTTT
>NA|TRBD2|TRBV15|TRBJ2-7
CATSRYGGETYEQYF
TGTGCCACCAGCAGATATGGGGGGGAGACCTACGAGCAGTACTTC
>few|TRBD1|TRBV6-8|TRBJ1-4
CASSVGTGRFGEKLFF
TGTGCCAGCAGTGTTGGGACAGGGAGGTTTGGCGAAAAACTGTTTTTT
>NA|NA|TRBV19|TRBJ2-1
CASSISRWTYNEQFF
TGTGCCAGTAGTATTAGTAGGTGGACCTACAATGAGCAGTTCTTC
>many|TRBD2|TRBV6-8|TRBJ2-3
CASRGFRPGLAGGASTDTQYF
TGTGCCAGCAGGGGCTTTCGACCCGGGCTAGCGGGAGGGGCAAGCACAGATACGCAGTATTTT
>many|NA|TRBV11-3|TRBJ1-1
CASSQPGAGTEAFF
TGTGCCAGCAGCCAACCCGGGGCGGGCACTGAAGCTTTCTTT
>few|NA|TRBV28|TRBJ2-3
CASSFQGSTDTQYF
TGTGCCAGCAGTTTCCAGGGAAGCACAGATACGCAGTATTTT
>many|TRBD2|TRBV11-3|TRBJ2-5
CASSLGGGTSVKTQYF
TGTGCCAGCAGCTTAGGAGGGGGGACTAGCGTAAAGACCCAGTACTTC
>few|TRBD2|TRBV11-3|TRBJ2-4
CASSLGLAAKNIQYF
TGTGCCAGCAGCCTAGGACTAGCAGCCAAAAACATTCAGTACTTC
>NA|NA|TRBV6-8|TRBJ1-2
CASSEHRSDGYTF
TGTGCCAGCAGTGAGCATAGAAGCGATGGCTACACCTTC
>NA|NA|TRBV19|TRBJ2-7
CASSTLEGAEQYF
TGTGCCAGTAGTACCCTCGAAGGGGCCGAGCAGTACTTC
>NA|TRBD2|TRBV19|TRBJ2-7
CASSSGGGYEQYF
TGTGCCAGTAGTTCGGGGGGAGGTTACGAGCAGTACTTC
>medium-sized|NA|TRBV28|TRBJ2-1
CASTETTWDNEQFF
TGTGCCAGCACCGAGACTACTTGGGACAATGAGCAGTTCTTC
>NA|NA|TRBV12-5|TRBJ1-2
CASGFGDGGYTF
TGTGCTAGTGGTTTCGGGGACGGTGGCTACACCTTC
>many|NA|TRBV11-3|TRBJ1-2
CASSQQANGGYGYTF
TGTGCCAGCAGCCAACAGGCTAACGGGGGGTATGGCTACACCTTC
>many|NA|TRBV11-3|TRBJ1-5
CASSLGWQINQPQHF
TGTGCCAGCAGCTTGGGATGGCAGATTAATCAGCCCCAGCATTTT
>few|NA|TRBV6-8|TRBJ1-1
CASRLTTNTEAFF
TGTGCCAGCAGACTGACTACCAACACTGAAGCTTTCTTT
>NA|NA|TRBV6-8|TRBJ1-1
CASRYPGQNTEAFF
TGTGCCAGCAGGTATCCGGGACAGAACACTGAAGCTTTCTTT
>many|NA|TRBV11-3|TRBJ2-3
CASSHLTNSDTQYF
TGTGCCAGCAGCCATTTGACTAACTCAGATACGCAGTATTTT
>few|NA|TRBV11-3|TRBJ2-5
CASSSPTGRTQETQYF
TGTGCCAGCAGCTCACCTACGGGCCGCACACAAGAGACCCAGTACTTC
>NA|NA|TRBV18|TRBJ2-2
CASSLPATPGTGELFF
TGTGCCAGCTCACTCCCAGCGACCCCTGGCACCGGGGAGCTGTTTTTT
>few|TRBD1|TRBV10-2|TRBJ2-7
CASSATGFLYEQYF
TGCGCCAGCAGTGCGACAGGGTTCCTCTACGAGCAGTACTTC
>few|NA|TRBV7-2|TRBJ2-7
CASSLAVSYEQYF
TGTGCCAGCAGCTTAGCCGTCAGCTACGAGCAGTACTTC
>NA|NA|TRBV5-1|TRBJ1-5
CASSLGPGANQPQHF
TGCGCCAGCAGCTTGGGGCCAGGGGCAAATCAGCCCCAGCATTTT